The 21 T cell receptor beta chains below all came from one sample that was sequenced in a study of tissue T cells after allogeneic stem cell transplantation. Assay: immunoSEQ multiplex PCR; the TCRdb copy retains only in-frame clones and omits some. The data contain 45,000 to 50,000 clones, 73% of them singletons. Specimen: sorted cells pooled from one or two spleens. The receptors shown here come from a pool of C57BL/6 mice in good health.

As to this clone: Gene labels here are mouse ones. The sequenced fragment ends 1 residue before the CDR3 boundary, so the rest is inferred from the germline J gene. The chain carries TRBV20 and TRBJ2-1; TRBD2 matches at 12 bases. The CDR3 contains 15 residues. CDR1 is GFQATS and CDR2 is STVNSAI in the germline V gene. With 5 bases clipped from V and 4 bases from J, the junction kept 6 bases outside the gene matches. The covered CDR3 bases are TGTGGTGCTCGCGACTGGGGGGGCGATTATGCTGAGCAGTTC. It is translated as CGARDWGGDYAEQF. The whole CDR3 is CGARDWGGDYAEQFF.

On this clone itself: Germline and genes: mouse. From the germline J gene comes the end of the CDR3, since the read stops 1 residue before it. The chain is built from TRBV13-2 and TRBJ2-5; 10 bases are shared with TRBD1. The germline V gene has CDR1 NNHNN and CDR2 SYGAGS (reference sequence). The J segment lost 6 bases and the V segment lost 0 bases, leaving 1 base of the junction unmatched. The CDR3 extends over 14 amino acids. The part of the CDR3 DNA that was read is TGTGCCAGCGGTGATGGGGACAGGGGCGACACCCAGTAC. Protein sequence: CASGDGDRGDTQY. The full CDR3 is CASGDGDRGDTQYF.

Note on this clone: Gene names denote mouse genes. The CDR3 end falls 1 residue outside the read, so it is completed with the germline J gene. The chain recombines TRBV3 with TRBJ2-4, with D possibly being TRBD1 (6 bases). Trimming pared 3 bases from V and 2 bases from J, leaving 12 bases between. This CDR3 comprises 15 residues. The germline CDR1 and CDR2 sequences are SNHLY and FYNGKV (reference sequence). The part of the CDR3 DNA that was read is TGTGCCAGCAGCTTTCCTACAGGGATTCAAAACACCTTGTAC. Encoded protein: CASSFPTGIQNTLY. The CDR3 reads in full as CASSFPTGIQNTLYF.

Comment on this clone: These gene names are mouse names. The sequenced CDR3 bases are TGTGCCAGCAGTATAGGCACAGGGGGTAATTCGCCCCTCTAC. It codes for CASSIGTGGNSPLY. The CDR3 in its entirety is CASSIGTGGNSPLYF. The gene calls are TRBV19 and TRBJ1-6, with 8 positions matching TRBD1. The missing CDR3 end, 1 residue past where the read stops, is filled in from the germline J gene. TRBJ1-6 is noted as an ORF with a role that remains uncertain. With V trimmed by 0 bases and J by 6 bases, 2 bases remained unmatched. In germline, CDR1 is FNHDT, CDR2 SITEND (reference sequence). The CDR3 is 15 residues long.

As regards this clone: The junction differs from germline at one of its ends, possibly a read error. Mouse names are used for the genes. The read ends 1 residue early relative to the CDR3; the germline J gene fills the gap. The chain employs TRBV19 and TRBJ1-1; the match to TRBD1 covers 9 bases. The CDR3 covers 16 residues. Per the germline V gene, CDR1 is FNHDT and CDR2 is SITEND (reference sequence). The DNA read from the CDR3 is TGTGCCAGCAGCATAGCCGGGGGACAGGGGAACACAGAAGTCTTC. Translating it yields CASSIAGGQGNTEVF. The complete CDR3 protein is CASSIAGGQGNTEVFF.

This clone was counted only a few times. Gene names are mouse gene names. The CDR3 end falls 1 residue outside the read, so it is completed with the germline J gene. The chain has TRBV5 and TRBJ2-3; the match to TRBD2 covers 7 bases. The CDR3 has 16 residues. Germline assignment: CDR1 LGHNA and CDR2 YNLKQL (reference sequence). V gave up 3 bases and J gave up 0 bases; unmatched junction bases: 6. CDR3 protein: CASSQTGNPSAETLYF. CDR3 DNA, as far as it was read: TGTGCCAGCAGCCAGACTGGGAACCCTAGTGCAGAAACGCTGTAT.

In the case of this clone: Gene names denote mouse genes. The CDR3 end falls 1 residue outside the read, so it is completed with the germline J gene. This CDR3 is also generated by other DNA sequences in the sample. This chain joins TRBV14 and TRBJ2-7; D is unclear. V shed 1 base and J shed 0 bases, with 8 bases lying between them. From germline, CDR1 is SGHDT and CDR2 FRDEAV. The length of the CDR3 is 14 residues. The CDR3 sequence is CASSFLGGSYEQYF. The covered CDR3 bases are TGTGCCAGCAGTTTCCTAGGAGGCTCCTATGAACAGTAC.

As regards this clone: Gene names and germline match the mouse. The CDR3 is cut off 1 residue early in the read; its end comes from the germline J gene. The chain joins TRBV16 to TRBJ2-7; 7 bases are a match to TRBD1. With V trimmed by 1 base and J by 4 bases, 1 base remained unmatched. The CDR3 extends over 13 amino acids. CDR1 SGHSA and CDR2 FRNQAP come from the germline V gene. CDR3 bases read: TGTGCAAGCAGCTTAGGGGGACAGTATGAACAGTAC. Its protein is CASSLGGQYEQY. The CDR3 in its entirety is CASSLGGQYEQYF. Using reference TRBV16 and TRBJ2-7 for the parts outside the CDR3, the full variable domain is NAGVIQTPRHKVTGKGQEATLWCEPISGHSAVFWYRQTIVQGLEFLTYFRNQAPIDDSGMPKERFSAQMPNQSHSTLKIQSTQPQDSAVYLCASSLGGQYEQYFGPGTRLTVL.

A remark on this clone: Gene and germline names: mouse. From the germline J gene comes the end of the CDR3, since the read stops 1 residue before it. V is TRBV15 and J is TRBJ1-3, with D possibly TRBD1 on 5 matching bases. The germline gives CDR1 SGHND, CDR2 FRSKSL. Trimming left V 2 bases short and J 0 bases short, with 8 bases between. This CDR3 comprises 15 residues. The part of the CDR3 DNA that was read is TGTGCCAGCAGTTTACACAGGATTTCTGGAAATACGCTCTAT. This gives the protein CASSLHRISGNTLY. The whole CDR3 protein is CASSLHRISGNTLYF.

As regards this clone: Gene names denote mouse genes. The read halts 1 residue ahead of the CDR3 end, with the missing end drawn from the germline J gene. The chain carries TRBV31 and TRBJ2-7; maybe TRBD2 (6 bases). The CDR3 consists of 13 residues. The germline V gene has CDR1 GKSSPN and CDR2 SITVG. The V gene lost 1 base and the J gene lost 0 bases, with 7 bases spanning the gap. Incomplete CDR3 DNA: TGTGCCTGGAGTCGGACTGACTCCTATGAACAGTAC. It is translated as CAWSRTDSYEQY. The whole CDR3 reads CAWSRTDSYEQYF. Combining the CDR3 with reference TRBV31 and TRBJ2-7 gives the whole variable domain AQTIHQWPVAEIKAVGSPLSLGCTIKGKSSPNLYWYWQATGGTLQQLFYSITVGQVESVVQLNLSASRPKDDQFILSTEKLLLSHSGFYLCAWSRTDSYEQYFGPGTRLTVL.

As to this clone: Gene names refer to mouse genes. From the germline J gene comes the end of the CDR3, since the read stops 1 residue before it. The chain carries TRBV17 and TRBJ1-1; D unresolved. The CDR3 has 13 residues. Germline V CDR1 and CDR2: MNHDT, YYDKIL. Deletions cut 2 bases from V and 4 bases from J, with 8 bases between. The CDR3 bases that were read are TGTGCTAGCAGTAGACAAGCTGGCACAGAAGTCTTC. Translating it yields CASSRQAGTEVF. The whole CDR3 sequence reads CASSRQAGTEVFF. Variable domain in full (rest from reference TRBV17 and TRBJ1-1): DTTVKQNPRYKLARVGKPVNLICSQTMNHDTMYWYQKKPNQAPKLLLFYYDKILNREADTFEKFQSSRPNNSFCSLYIGSAGLEYSAMYLCASSRQAGTEVFFGKGTRLTVV.

Remarks on this clone: Germline and genes: mouse. The missing CDR3 end, 1 residue past where the read stops, is filled in from the germline J gene. The V gene is TRBV29, the J gene TRBJ2-4; 10 bases agree with TRBD2. This CDR3 comprises 12 residues. J lost 12 bases, V lost 3 bases, and 3 bases had no gene match. The germline V gene encodes CDR1 MSHET and CDR2 SYDVDS. CDR3 DNA (partial): TGTGCTAGCAGTTTCCCGGACTGGGGGTTGTAC. Translation: CASSFPDWGLY. The CDR3, in full, reads CASSFPDWGLYF. Full variable domain (outside the CDR3, taken from reference TRBV29 and TRBJ2-4): DMKVTQMPRYLIKRMGENVLLECGQDMSHETMYWYRQDPGLGLQLIYISYDVDSNSEGDIPKGYRVSRKKREHFSLILDSAKTNQTSVYFCASSFPDWGLYFGAGTRLSVL.

Note on this clone: The germline and genes are mouse ones. From the germline J gene comes the end of the CDR3, since the read stops 1 residue before it. The V and J genes are TRBV3 and TRBJ2-3, with D possibly matching TRBD1 (6 bases). The germline CDR1 and CDR2 sequences are SNHLY and FYNGKV (reference sequence). The CDR3 is made up of 12 amino acids. V lost 5 bases and J lost 4, with 7 bases in between. The CDR3 is CASSGTTETLYF. The CDR3 bases that were read are TGTGCCAGCAGCGGGACAACAGAAACGCTGTAT. The complete variable domain, with remaining parts taken from reference TRBV3 and TRBJ2-3, reads GPKVLQIPSHQIIDMGQMVTLNCDPVSNHLYFYWYKQILGQQMEFLVNFYNGKVMEKSKLFKDQFSVERPDGSYFTLKIQPTALEDSAVYFCASSGTTETLYFGSGTRLTVL.

A word on this clone: Germline and genes: mouse. Read data end 1 residue before the CDR3 end; the end is taken from the germline J gene. The chain joins TRBV13-2 to TRBJ2-5; D might be TRBD1 (5 bases). The CDR3 extends over 14 amino acids. Germline V gene sequence: CDR1 NNHNN, CDR2 SYGAGS (reference sequence). V was pared by 0 bases and J by 6 bases, with 11 bases between. The sequenced CDR3 bases are TGTGCCAGCGGTGATGCACAGGAGACGGACACCCAGTAC. Encoded protein: CASGDAQETDTQY. The whole CDR3 reads CASGDAQETDTQYF.

Turning to this clone: Gene names refer to mouse genes. The DNA ends 1 residue before the CDR3 does, and the rest of the CDR3 is filled in from the germline J gene. The chain carries TRBV13-2 and TRBJ2-3; the D call may be TRBD1 or TRBD2 (5 bases each). The germline V gene encodes CDR1 NNHNN and CDR2 SYGAGS (reference sequence). CDR3 length: 13 residues. V was pared by 1 base and J by 5 bases, with 8 bases between. The sequenced part of the CDR3 DNA is TGTGCCAGCGGTGATCGGGGGAAAGAAACGCTGTAT. Translation gives CASGDRGKETLY. The whole CDR3 sequence reads CASGDRGKETLYF.

As regards this clone: Gene and germline names: mouse. The read gets to within 1 residue of the CDR3 end, and the germline J gene fills in the rest. V usage is TRBV1 and J usage is TRBJ2-2, with 9 nucleotides matching TRBD2. V trimming: 6 bases; J trimming: 0 bases; junction bases outside the gene matches: 2. This CDR3 region has 15 residues. Germline CDR1 is NSQYPW and CDR2 is LRSPGD (reference sequence). Partial CDR3 DNA: TGCACCTGCAGAGGACTGGGGACAAACACCGGGCAGCTCTAC. Translating it yields CTCRGLGTNTGQLY. Given in full, the CDR3 is CTCRGLGTNTGQLYF.

As for this clone: The listed genes are named as in mouse. The read is 1 residue too short to cover the CDR3 end, so that end is filled in from the germline J gene. The chain links TRBV13-2 to TRBJ2-4; D may be TRBD1 (6 bases). The CDR3 sequence is 15 residues long. Trimming took off 3 bases at V and 0 bases at J, with 11 bases between the two ends. Germline lookup yields CDR1 NNHNN and CDR2 SYGAGS (reference sequence). The CDR3 sequence: CASGGGQSSQNTLYF. CDR3 DNA (partial): TGTGCCAGCGGTGGGGGACAATCTAGTCAAAACACCTTGTAC.

Note on this clone: Genes here carry mouse names. Read coverage stops 1 residue before the CDR3 terminus; the germline J gene supplies the remainder. The V call is TRBV5, the J call TRBJ2-5; 7 nucleotides agree with TRBD2. V shed 3 bases, J shed 5 bases, and the junction held 8 bases outside the gene matches. CDR1 and CDR2 (germline): LGHNA, YNLKQL (reference sequence). The length of the CDR3 is 15 residues. The CDR3 loop is CASSQATGRGDTQYF. The sequenced CDR3 bases are TGTGCCAGCAGCCAGGCGACTGGGAGAGGAGACACCCAGTAC.

A remark on this clone: These gene names are mouse names. The sequenced fragment ends 1 residue before the CDR3 boundary, so the rest is inferred from the germline J gene. The chain joins TRBV14 to TRBJ1-3; D may be TRBD1 (5 bases). CDR1 is SGHDT, CDR2 FRDEAV, per germline. The CDR3 length is 14 residues. Trimming shortened V by 1 base and J by 0 bases, and 5 bases separated the two germline ends. The CDR3 region is CASSFGGSGNTLYF. Partial CDR3 DNA: TGTGCCAGCAGTTTCGGGGGTTCTGGAAATACGCTCTAT.

This clone was detected only a few times. The genes are named according to mouse. The CDR3 extends 1 residue past the end of the read, so its final part is completed from the germline J gene. V and J are TRBV31 and TRBJ2-7; 8 positions agree with TRBD2. V shed 0 bases, J shed 7 bases, and the junction held 5 bases outside the gene matches. The CDR3 contains 13 residues. The germline V gene has CDR1 GKSSPN and CDR2 SITVG. Incomplete CDR3 DNA: TGTGCCTGGAGTCTCTGGGGGGAAAGGGAACAGTAC. Protein sequence: CAWSLWGEREQY. The whole CDR3 region reads CAWSLWGEREQYF. Together with reference TRBV31 and TRBJ2-7, the CDR3 gives the full variable domain: AQTIHQWPVAEIKAVGSPLSLGCTIKGKSSPNLYWYWQATGGTLQQLFYSITVGQVESVVQLNLSASRPKDDQFILSTEKLLLSHSGFYLCAWSLWGEREQYFGPGTRLTVL.

This clone was seen more than once but under ten times. Gene names and germline refer to mouse. The observed sequence ends 1 residue before the CDR3 terminus, with the missing tail filled in from the germline J gene. V and J are TRBV3 and TRBJ2-7; D is undetermined. This CDR3 region has 10 residues. Germline CDR1 and CDR2: SNHLY and FYNGKV (reference sequence). Trimming removed 3 bases at V and 7 bases at J, with 4 bases between. Partial CDR3 DNA: TGTGCCAGCAGCTTCTTGGAACAGTAC. It encodes CASSFLEQY. Given in full, the CDR3 is CASSFLEQYF.